This T cell receptor (beta chain) was found in a study of cytomegalovirus exposure and HLA in healthy donors. Study conclusions and caveats: Earlier analysis found most TCR beta V segments productive about 87% or about 30% of the time. Presence/absence analyses assumed roughly uniform sequencing depth across donors.

A single count supports this clone. Its antigen is undetermined. PCR primers comprised 60 Vbeta and 13 Jbeta primers. Produced via immunoSEQ multiplex PCR; TCRdb's table is partial and in-frame only. Here the sample spans about 100,000 clones, 60% to 85% being singletons. The receptor comes from a man aged 50 to 59 in good health and CMV-seropositive. Sample: PBMCs.

CDR3 loop: CAWSVIQETQYF. The CDR3 DNA is TGTGCCTGGAGTGTTATCCAAGAGACCCAGTACTTC. The chain recombines TRBV30 with TRBJ2-5, with no clear D. The CDR3 consists of 12 residues. The V end lost 0 bases, the J end lost 1 base, and 3 bases lay between the germline ends. Germline CDR1 and CDR2: GTSNPN and SVGIG (reference sequence).